This record looks at one T cell receptor beta chain sequence and its context. Its specificity is unknown. Distinct nucleotide sequences in the sample also encode this CDR3. The junction had 1 base not matched to a gene; V was cut back by 0 bases and J by 5 bases. CDR3 size: 13 residues. CDR1 is SGHNT and CDR2 is YYREEE in the germline V gene (reference sequence). Every subset had its genomic DNA shared out evenly among several immunoSEQ plates. Profiling relied on immunoSEQ multiplex PCR, and the TCRdb table lists in-frame clones only, not all of them. The sample has roughly 2,300,000 clones, 85% to 95% seen once; the top ten hold around 0.38%. The sample is drawn from a study of shared clonotypes between healthy human individuals. Study findings and constraints: Blood was the only sampled material, and tissue repertoires likely differ. Richness estimates generally favored naive over memory subsets.

The source is a man aged 18 to 30 in good health. Some clones in this sample may be carry-over from other donors' samples. The sequenced material came from naive CD4+ T cells from PBMCs. Noted subset: CD45RA+ positively selected. The chain joins TRBV5-4 to TRBJ2-7; 8 positions agree with TRBD1. This CDR3 reads CASSLAGGNEQYF. CDR3 DNA sequence: TGTGCCAGCAGCTTGGCAGGGGGCAACGAGCAGTACTTC.